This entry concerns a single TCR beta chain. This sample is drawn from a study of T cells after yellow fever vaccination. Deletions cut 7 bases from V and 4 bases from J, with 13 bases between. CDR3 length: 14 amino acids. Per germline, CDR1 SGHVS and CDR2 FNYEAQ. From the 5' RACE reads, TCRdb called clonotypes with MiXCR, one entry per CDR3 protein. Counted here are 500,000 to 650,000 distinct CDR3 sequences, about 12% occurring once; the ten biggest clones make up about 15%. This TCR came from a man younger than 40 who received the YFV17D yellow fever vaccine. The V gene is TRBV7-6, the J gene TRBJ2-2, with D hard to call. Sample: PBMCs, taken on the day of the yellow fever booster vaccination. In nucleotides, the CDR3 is TGTGCCAGCAACCCTGGTGCGTTCACCGGGGAGCTGTTTTTT. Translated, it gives CASNPGAFTGELFF.